This TCR beta chain is drawn from a study of patients and donors after allogeneic stem cell transplantation. V dropped 6 bases and J dropped 4; count of bases not matched to a gene: 7. Germline CDR1 is GTSNPN and CDR2 is SVGIG (reference sequence). This CDR3 is 14 amino acids long. This clonotype was observed a few times. Each CDR3 protein is one row after TCRdb ran MiXCR on the RT-PCR reads. This table holds 95,000 to 120,000 distinct CDR3 sequences, around 35% found once. The sequencing input was blood, either unsorted or a sorted T cell fraction (not recorded which). The gene calls are TRBV30 and TRBJ1-1, with 11 bases identical to TRBD1. The origin of this receptor is a human donor who was either an allogeneic HSCT recipient or a stem cell or donor lymphocyte infusion donor (not recorded which). It is not recorded whose cells these are; they may come from a transplant donor. In DNA, the CDR3 is TGTGCCTGCCGGACAGGGGGCTGGGGCACTGAAGCTTTCTTT. Translation: CACRTGGWGTEAFF.